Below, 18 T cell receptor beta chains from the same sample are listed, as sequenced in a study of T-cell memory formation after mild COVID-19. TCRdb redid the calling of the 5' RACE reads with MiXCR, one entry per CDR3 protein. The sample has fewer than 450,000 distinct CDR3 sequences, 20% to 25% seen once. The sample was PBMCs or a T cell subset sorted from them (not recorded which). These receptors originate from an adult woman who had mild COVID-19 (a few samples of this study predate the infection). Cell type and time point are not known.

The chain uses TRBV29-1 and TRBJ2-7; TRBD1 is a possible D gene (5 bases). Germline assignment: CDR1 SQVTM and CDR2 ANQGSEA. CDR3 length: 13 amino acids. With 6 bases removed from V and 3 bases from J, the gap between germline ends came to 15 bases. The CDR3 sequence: CSVRTSGNYEQYF. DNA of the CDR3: TGCAGCGTCCGGACATCGGGCAACTACGAGCAGTACTTC.

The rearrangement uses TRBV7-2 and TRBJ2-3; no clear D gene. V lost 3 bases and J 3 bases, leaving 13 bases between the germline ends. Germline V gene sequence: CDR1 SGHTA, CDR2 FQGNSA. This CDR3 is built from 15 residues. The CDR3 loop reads CASSFDGLWTDTQYF. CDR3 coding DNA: TGTGCCAGCAGCTTTGACGGGCTTTGGACAGATACGCAGTATTTT.

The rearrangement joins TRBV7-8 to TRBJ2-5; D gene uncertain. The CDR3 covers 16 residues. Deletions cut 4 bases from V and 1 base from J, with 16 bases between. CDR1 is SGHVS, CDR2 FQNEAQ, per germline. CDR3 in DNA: TGTGCCAGCAGCTCCCGGGCTTCAATGGGCCAAGAGACCCAGTACTTC. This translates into CASSSRASMGQETQYF.

The CDR3, as DNA: TGTGCCATCAGTCGGGACAGGGACTACGAGCAGTACTTC. Its translation: CAISRDRDYEQYF. The chain links TRBV10-3 to TRBJ2-7; TRBD1 agrees at 9 bases. CDR1 and CDR2 (germline): ENHRY, SYGVKD. CDR3 length: 13 residues. The junction had 2 bases not matched to a gene; V was cut back by 5 bases and J by 3 bases.

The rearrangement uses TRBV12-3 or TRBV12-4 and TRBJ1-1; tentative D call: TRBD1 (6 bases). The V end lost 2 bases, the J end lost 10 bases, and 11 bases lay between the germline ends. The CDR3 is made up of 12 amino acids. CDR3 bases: TGTGCCAGCAGTTTATGGGGGGCGGGAGCTTTCTTT. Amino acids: CASSLWGAGAFF.

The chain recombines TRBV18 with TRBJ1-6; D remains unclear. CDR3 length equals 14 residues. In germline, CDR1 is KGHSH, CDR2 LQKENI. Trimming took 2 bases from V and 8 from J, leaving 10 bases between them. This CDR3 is CASSPVRADSPLHF. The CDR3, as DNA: TGTGCCAGCTCACCAGTTAGGGCTGATTCACCCCTCCACTTT.

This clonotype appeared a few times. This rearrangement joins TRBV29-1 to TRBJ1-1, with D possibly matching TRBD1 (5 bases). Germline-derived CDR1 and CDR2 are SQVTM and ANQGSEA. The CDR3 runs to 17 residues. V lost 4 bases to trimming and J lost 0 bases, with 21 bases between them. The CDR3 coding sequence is TGCAGCGTTGCTCTCGTTGGGGGGGGAACAGTGAACACTGAAGCTTTCTTT. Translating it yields CSVALVGGGTVNTEAFF.

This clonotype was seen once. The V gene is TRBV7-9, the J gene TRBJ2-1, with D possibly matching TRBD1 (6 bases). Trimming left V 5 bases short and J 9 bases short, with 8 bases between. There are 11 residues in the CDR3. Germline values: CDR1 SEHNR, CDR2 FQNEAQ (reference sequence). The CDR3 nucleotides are TGTGCCAGCAGCCAACAGGGTGAGCAGTTCTTC. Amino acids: CASSQQGEQFF.

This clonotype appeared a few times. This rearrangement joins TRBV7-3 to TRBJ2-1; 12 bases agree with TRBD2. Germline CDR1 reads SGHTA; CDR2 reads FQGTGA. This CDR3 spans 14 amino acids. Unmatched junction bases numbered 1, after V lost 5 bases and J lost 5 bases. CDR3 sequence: CASSRLAGDNEQFF. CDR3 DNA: TGTGCCAGCAGCAGACTAGCGGGGGACAATGAGCAGTTCTTC.

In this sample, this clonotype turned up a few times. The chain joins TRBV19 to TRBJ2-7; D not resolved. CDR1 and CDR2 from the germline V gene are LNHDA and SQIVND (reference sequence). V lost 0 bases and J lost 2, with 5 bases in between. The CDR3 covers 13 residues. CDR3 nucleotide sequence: TGTGCCAGTAGTATAGATGGACCCTACGAGCAGTACTTC. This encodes CASSIDGPYEQYF.

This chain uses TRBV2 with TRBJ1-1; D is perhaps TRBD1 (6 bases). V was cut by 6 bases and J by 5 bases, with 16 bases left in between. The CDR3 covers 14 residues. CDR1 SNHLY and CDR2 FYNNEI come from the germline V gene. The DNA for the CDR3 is TGTGCCAGCAGGCCGGGGCAGGGGTTGACTGAAGCTTTCTTT. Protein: CASRPGQGLTEAFF.

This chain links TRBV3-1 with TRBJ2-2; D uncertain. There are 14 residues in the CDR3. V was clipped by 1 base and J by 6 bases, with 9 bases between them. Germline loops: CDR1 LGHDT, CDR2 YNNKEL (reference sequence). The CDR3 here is CASSQVVSPGELFF. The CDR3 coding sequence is TGTGCCAGCAGCCAAGTTGTCTCTCCCGGGGAGCTGTTTTTT.

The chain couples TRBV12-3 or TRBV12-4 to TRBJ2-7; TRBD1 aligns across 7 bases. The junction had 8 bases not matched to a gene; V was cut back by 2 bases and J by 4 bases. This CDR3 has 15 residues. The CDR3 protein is CASSLRDGTEYEQYF. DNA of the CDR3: TGTGCCAGCAGTTTAAGGGACGGGACAGAGTACGAGCAGTACTTC.

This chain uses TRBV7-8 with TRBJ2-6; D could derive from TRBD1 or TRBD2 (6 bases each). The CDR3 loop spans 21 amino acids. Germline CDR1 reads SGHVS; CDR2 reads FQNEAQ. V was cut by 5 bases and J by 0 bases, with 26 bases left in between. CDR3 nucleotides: TGTGCCAGCAGCCGTAAAAGAATTACGGGGGCCGAAAGCTCTGGGGCCAACGTCCTGACTTTC. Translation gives CASSRKRITGAESSGANVLTF.

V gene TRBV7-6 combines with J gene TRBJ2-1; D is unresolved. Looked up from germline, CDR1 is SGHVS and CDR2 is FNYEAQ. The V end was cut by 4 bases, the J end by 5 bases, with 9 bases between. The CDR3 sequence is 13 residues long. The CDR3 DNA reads TGTGCCAGCAGCTCACAACCCAACAATGAGCAGTTCTTC. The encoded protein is CASSSQPNNEQFF.

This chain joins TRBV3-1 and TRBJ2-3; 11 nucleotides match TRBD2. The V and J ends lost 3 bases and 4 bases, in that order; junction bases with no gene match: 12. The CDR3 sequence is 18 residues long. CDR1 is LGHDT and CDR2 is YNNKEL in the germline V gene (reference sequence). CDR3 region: CASSQGLPGLAASDTQYF. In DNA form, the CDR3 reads TGTGCCAGCAGCCAGGGATTACCGGGACTAGCGGCTTCAGATACGCAGTATTTT.

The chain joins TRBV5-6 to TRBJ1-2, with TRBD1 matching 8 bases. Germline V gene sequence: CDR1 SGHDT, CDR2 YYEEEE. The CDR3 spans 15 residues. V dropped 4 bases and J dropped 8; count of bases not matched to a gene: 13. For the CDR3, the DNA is TGTGCCAGCAGCCTAAGGACAGGGCCGGGACTAGGCTACACCTTC. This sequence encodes CASSLRTGPGLGYTF.

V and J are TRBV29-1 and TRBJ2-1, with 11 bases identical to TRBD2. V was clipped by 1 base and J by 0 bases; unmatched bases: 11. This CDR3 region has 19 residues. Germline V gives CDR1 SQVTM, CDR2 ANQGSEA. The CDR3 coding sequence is TGCAGCGTTGAAGGCGGGCTAGCGGGAGGAAGGAGCTCCTACAATGAGCAGTTCTTC. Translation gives CSVEGGLAGGRSSYNEQFF.